These 23 T cell receptor beta chains were all obtained from the same sample, sequenced in a study of cytomegalovirus exposure and HLA in healthy donors. In the PCR, 60 Vbeta and 13 Jbeta primers were used. Sequencing was performed with immunoSEQ multiplex PCR; in TCRdb, only in-frame clones are kept and a portion is missing. The repertoire holds about 18,000 clones, with approximately 80% as singletons. Sequenced input: PBMCs. The receptors originated from a human donor in good health.

V and J are TRBV7-3 and TRBJ1-6; TRBD1 matches 7 bases. The CDR3 contains 14 residues. V shed 5 bases, J shed 10 bases, and the junction held 8 bases outside the gene matches. Germline V gene sequence: CDR1 SGHTA, CDR2 FQGTGA. The CDR3 sequence is CASSPTGVNSPLHF. DNA for the CDR3: TGTGCCAGCAGCCCCACAGGGGTCAACTCACCCCTCCACTTT.

The chain recombines TRBV4-2 with TRBJ2-7; maybe TRBD2 (5 bases). Trimming stripped 5 bases from V and 0 bases from J, with 14 bases between. Germline V gene lookup returns CDR1 LGHNA and CDR2 YNFKEQ. The CDR3 consists of 15 residues. The CDR3 region is CASSLRTGSSYEQYF. CDR3 DNA: TGTGCCAGCAGCTTGAGGACGGGGAGCTCCTACGAGCAGTACTTC.

The rearrangement uses TRBV7-7 and TRBJ1-5; 8 bases map to TRBD1. The ends lost 3 bases at V and 4 bases at J; junction bases unmatched: 2. CDR1 SSHAT and CDR2 FNYEAQ come from the germline V gene (reference sequence). This CDR3 is built from 14 residues. The CDR3 loop is CASSLGTGNQPQHF. The CDR3 nucleotides read TGTGCCAGCAGCTTGGGGACAGGTAATCAGCCCCAGCATTTT.

The chain is built from TRBV4-3 and TRBJ2-1, with 7 bases matching TRBD1. The germline gives CDR1 LGHNA, CDR2 YSLEER. J gave up 9 bases and V 0 bases, and 8 bases lay outside the gene matches. There are 15 residues in the CDR3. The chain's CDR3 is CASSQDIGGRSEQFF. CDR3 DNA sequence: TGCGCCAGCAGCCAAGACATAGGGGGCCGGAGTGAGCAGTTCTTC.

The chain joins TRBV18 to TRBJ2-7; 9 bases line up with TRBD1. With V trimmed by 5 bases and J by 4 bases, 6 bases remained unmatched. This CDR3 is built from 14 residues. Germline V gene data show CDR1 as KGHSH and CDR2 as LQKENI. The CDR3 nucleotides are TGTGCCAGCTCAATAGACAGGGGGAAGTACGAGCAGTACTTC. Translated, it gives CASSIDRGKYEQYF.

This chain uses TRBV7-2 with TRBJ1-2; D is uncertain. Deletions cut 5 bases from V and 8 bases from J, with 12 bases between. CDR3 length: 12 residues. Germline lookup yields CDR1 SGHTA and CDR2 FQGNSA. CDR3 sequence: CASSPGPSGYTF. The CDR3 nucleotides read TGTGCCAGCAGCCCGGGTCCGTCGGGCTACACCTTC.

The V and J genes are TRBV6-1 and TRBJ2-1; TRBD2 matches at 10 bases. Germline V gives CDR1 MNHNS, CDR2 SASEGT. After removal of 2 bases from V and 3 bases from J, the junction contained 1 base not matched to a gene. CDR3 length: 15 residues. The CDR3 nucleotides read TGTGCCAGCAGTGAACCTAGCGGGGGCTACAATGAGCAGTTCTTC. This gives the protein CASSEPSGGYNEQFF.

This sequence joins TRBV27 and TRBJ2-1, with a possible D match to TRBD2 (7 bases). The CDR3 runs 13 residues. The germline gives CDR1 MNHEY, CDR2 SMNVEV (reference sequence). V was shortened by 5 bases and J by 8 bases, with 13 bases between the two germline ends. The CDR3 loop reads CASSRGALDEQFF. CDR3 coding DNA: TGTGCCAGCAGTCGGGGGGCCCTGGATGAGCAGTTCTTC.

The chain is built from TRBV6-5 and TRBJ1-6; TRBD1 is a possible D gene (6 bases). The germline V gene has CDR1 MNHEY and CDR2 SVGAGI. This CDR3 is built from 15 residues. Trimming removed 5 bases at V and 9 bases at J, with 17 bases between. Here the CDR3 reads CASSRTQGRGSPLHF. DNA for the CDR3: TGTGCCAGCAGTAGAACACAGGGACGGGGTTCACCCCTCCACTTT.

Only a few counts were recorded for this clone. The J gene is TRBJ2-6, the V gene TRBV11-2; 7 bases agree with TRBD1. The CDR3 has 17 amino acids. The germline gives CDR1 SGHAT, CDR2 FQNNGV. V shed 6 bases and J 0 bases; nucleotides not matched to a gene: 8. CDR3 nucleotides: TGTGCCAGCAGAAAGGTGGCAGGGGGCTCTGGGGCCAACGTCCTGACTTTC. Its protein is CASRKVAGGSGANVLTF.

The chain combines TRBV6-6 with TRBJ2-7; TRBD1 aligns across 12 bases. The germline V gene has CDR1 MNHNY and CDR2 SVGAGI (reference sequence). J gave up 4 bases and V 6 bases, and 4 bases lay outside the gene matches. CDR3 size: 14 residues. CDR3 loop: CASRGQGASYEQYF. Written as DNA, the CDR3 is TGTGCCAGCAGGGGACAGGGGGCGTCTTACGAGCAGTACTTC.

This chain joins TRBV30 and TRBJ2-5; TRBD2 matches 10 bases. The germline V gene has CDR1 GTSNPN and CDR2 SVGIG (reference sequence). The CDR3 length is 21 residues. J was trimmed by 3 bases and V by 3 bases; bases with no gene match: 25. The CDR3 nucleotides read TGTGCCTGGAGGCAGGACCTAGCGGGAGAAGCTTCCGGGGGCCGTAAAGAGACCCAGTACTTC. Translated, it gives CAWRQDLAGEASGGRKETQYF. Full variable domain (rest looked up from reference TRBV30 and TRBJ2-5): SQTIHQWPATLVQPVGSPLSLECTVEGTSNPNLYWYRQAAGRGLQLLFYSVGIGQISSEVPQNLSASRPQDRQFILSSKKLLLSDSGFYLCAWRQDLAGEASGGRKETQYFGPGTRLLVL.

V and J are TRBV9 and TRBJ2-1, with D perhaps TRBD2 (7 bases). The CDR3 has 15 residues. The germline V gene encodes CDR1 SGDLS and CDR2 YYNGEE. V dropped 5 bases and J dropped 7 bases, with 19 bases sitting between them. The CDR3 nucleotides are TGTGCCAGCAGTTCGTCGGGGGGCCTAAGGAATGAGCAGTTCTTC. This gives the protein CASSSSGGLRNEQFF.

CDR3 loop: CASSQDWAGGEDEQFF. The CDR3 nucleotides are TGTGCCAGCAGCCAAGATTGGGCAGGGGGCGAAGATGAGCAGTTCTTC. The rearrangement joins TRBV14 to TRBJ2-1, with TRBD1 matching over 8 bases. Germline V lookup: CDR1 SGHDN, CDR2 FVKESK. V lost 0 bases, J lost 8 bases, and 9 bases stayed unmatched. This CDR3 has 16 amino acids.

The genes are TRBV18 and TRBJ1-1, with D maybe TRBD1 (5 bases). The germline V gene has CDR1 KGHSH and CDR2 LQKENI. V lost 4 bases, J lost 5 bases, and 14 bases lay in between. The CDR3 extends over 14 amino acids. CDR3 coding DNA: TGTGCCAGCTCACGGGACTCGGGGATGACTGAAGCTTTCTTT. This sequence encodes CASSRDSGMTEAFF.

V is TRBV2 and J is TRBJ1-6; a weak D match, TRBD1 (6 bases). The CDR3 is 19 amino acids. Trimming removed 5 bases at V and 0 bases at J, with 20 bases between. Looked up from germline, CDR1 is SNHLY and CDR2 is FYNNEI. The CDR3 DNA follows: TGTGCCAGCAGTTATACCGGGACACACCAGAGCTCCTATAATTCACCCCTCCACTTT. Its protein is CASSYTGTHQSSYNSPLHF.

V gene TRBV7-9 combines with J gene TRBJ2-1, with 11 bases fitting TRBD2. The V gene end was trimmed by 7 bases and the J gene end by 6 bases; junction bases not matched to a gene: 8. The V gene's germline CDR1 is SEHNR and CDR2 FQNEAQ (reference sequence). The CDR3 length is 15 residues. The CDR3 here is CASTPLAGGTNEQFF. The CDR3 coding sequence is TGTGCCAGCACCCCCCTAGCGGGGGGCACCAATGAGCAGTTCTTC.

This chain connects TRBV6-5 to TRBJ2-7; 7 bases line up with TRBD1. The CDR3 extends over 14 amino acids. The germline gives CDR1 MNHEY, CDR2 SVGAGI. Trimming cost V 7 bases and J 4 bases; bases outside gene matches: 10. Here the CDR3 DNA reads TGTGCCAGCACCCTTCGACAGGGATTGTACGAGCAGTACTTC. Amino acid sequence: CASTLRQGLYEQYF.

This chain's CDR3 is CASSYAGGFGGEQYF. CDR3 DNA sequence: TGTGCCAGCAGTTACGCAGGCGGTTTCGGGGGCGAGCAGTACTTC. The chain joins TRBV6-5 to TRBJ2-7; D may be TRBD2 (6 bases). V was trimmed by 2 bases and J by 6 bases, leaving 17 bases between them. CDR1 MNHEY and CDR2 SVGAGI come from the germline V gene. This CDR3 has 15 residues.

V and J are TRBV6-1 and TRBJ2-1; 14 bases agree with TRBD2. Germline values: CDR1 MNHNS, CDR2 SASEGT. The ends lost 2 bases at V and 6 bases at J; junction bases unmatched: 6. The CDR3 consists of 17 residues. The CDR3 nucleotides read TGTGCCAGCAGTGAATCGGGACTAGCGGGAGTGACCAATGAGCAGTTCTTC. It codes for CASSESGLAGVTNEQFF.

DNA for the CDR3: TGTGCCAGCAGCTGGACAGCTACCTACAATGAGCAGTTCTTC. Its protein is CASSWTATYNEQFF. The rearrangement links TRBV6-1 to TRBJ2-1; weak D call: TRBD1 (6 bases). Germline lookup yields CDR1 MNHNS and CDR2 SASEGT. V was shortened by 6 bases and J by 2 bases, with 11 bases between the two germline ends. This CDR3 has 14 residues.

This clone was seen more than once but under ten times. J is TRBJ2-7 and V is TRBV4-3; TRBD1 is a possible D gene (6 bases). Germline CDR1 LGHNA, CDR2 YSLEER. The CDR3 spans 16 residues. V gave up 1 base and J gave up 7 bases, with 20 bases separating them. The CDR3 coding sequence is TGCGCCAGCAGCCAAGCAGGGGCAGGGGAGTTTGGAGAGCAGTACTTC. Protein product: CASSQAGAGEFGEQYF.

The chain couples TRBV28 to TRBJ2-5; weak D call: TRBD1 (6 bases). V was shortened by 7 bases and J by 4 bases, with 10 bases between the two germline ends. CDR1 is MDHEN, CDR2 SYDVKM, per germline. This CDR3 has 12 amino acids. DNA for the CDR3: TGTGCCAGCATCTCCAGGGGAGAGACCCAGTACTTC. Translated, it gives CASISRGETQYF.